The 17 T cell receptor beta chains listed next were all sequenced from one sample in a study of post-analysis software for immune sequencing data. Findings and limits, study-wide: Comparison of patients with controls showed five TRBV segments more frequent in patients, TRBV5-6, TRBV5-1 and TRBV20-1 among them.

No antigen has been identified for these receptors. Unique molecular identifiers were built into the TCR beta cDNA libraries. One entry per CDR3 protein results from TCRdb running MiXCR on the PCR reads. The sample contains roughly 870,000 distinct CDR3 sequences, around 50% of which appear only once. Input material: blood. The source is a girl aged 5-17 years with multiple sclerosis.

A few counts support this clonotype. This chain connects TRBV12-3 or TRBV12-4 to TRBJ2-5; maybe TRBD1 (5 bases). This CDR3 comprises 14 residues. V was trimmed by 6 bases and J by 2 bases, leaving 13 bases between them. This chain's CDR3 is CASRPQVTQETQYF. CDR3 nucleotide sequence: TGTGCCAGCAGACCACAGGTCACTCAAGAGACCCAGTACTTC.

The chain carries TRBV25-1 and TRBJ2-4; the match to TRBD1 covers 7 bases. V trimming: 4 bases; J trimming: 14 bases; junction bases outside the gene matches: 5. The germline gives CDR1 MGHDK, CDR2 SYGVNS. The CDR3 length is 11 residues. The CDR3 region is CASSGQGGKYF. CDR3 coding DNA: TGTGCCAGCAGTGGACAGGGTGGGAAGTACTTC. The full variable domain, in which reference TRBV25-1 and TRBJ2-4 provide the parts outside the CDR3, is EADIYQTPRYLVIGTGKKITLECSQTMGHDKMYWYQQDPGMELHLIHYSYGVNSTEKGDLSSESTVSRIRTEHFPLTLESARPSHTSQYLCASSGQGGKYFGAGTRLSVL.

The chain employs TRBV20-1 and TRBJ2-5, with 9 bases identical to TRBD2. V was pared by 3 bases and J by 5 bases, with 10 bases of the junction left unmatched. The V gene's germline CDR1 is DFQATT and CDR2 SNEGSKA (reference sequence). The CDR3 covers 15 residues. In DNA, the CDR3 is TGCAGTGCTAGTGGGGCGGGAGGGCCGTCGGAGACCCAGTACTTC. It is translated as CSASGAGGPSETQYF.

The CDR3 DNA is TGTGCCAGCAGCCAAGATCTGGATATCCCGGGGGGGGCAGATACGCAGTATTTT. This translates into CASSQDLDIPGGADTQYF. V is TRBV3-1 and J is TRBJ2-3; 8 nucleotides line up with TRBD2. J gave up 4 bases and V 0 bases, and 12 bases lay outside the gene matches. This CDR3 comprises 18 residues. Germline V CDR1 and CDR2: LGHDT, YNNKEL (reference sequence).

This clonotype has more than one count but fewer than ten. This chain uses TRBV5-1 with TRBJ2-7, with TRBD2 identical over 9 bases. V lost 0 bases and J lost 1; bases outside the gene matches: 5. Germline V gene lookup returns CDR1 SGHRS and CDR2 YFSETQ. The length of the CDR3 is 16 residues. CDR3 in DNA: TGCGCCAGCAGCTTGGGTCTAGCGGGAAGGTCCTACGAGCAGTACTTC. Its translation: CASSLGLAGRSYEQYF.

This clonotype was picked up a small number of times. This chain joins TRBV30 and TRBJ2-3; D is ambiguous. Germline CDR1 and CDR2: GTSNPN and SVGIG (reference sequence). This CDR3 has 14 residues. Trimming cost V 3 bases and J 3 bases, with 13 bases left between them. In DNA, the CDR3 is TGTGCCTGGAGGGCAGGTCACCCTACAGATACGCAGTATTTT. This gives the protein CAWRAGHPTDTQYF.

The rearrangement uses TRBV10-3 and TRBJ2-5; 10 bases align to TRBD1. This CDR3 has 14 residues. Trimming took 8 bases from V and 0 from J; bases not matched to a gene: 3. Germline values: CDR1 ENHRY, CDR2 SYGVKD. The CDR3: CAIGGQGHQETQYF. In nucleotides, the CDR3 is TGTGCCATCGGGGGACAGGGGCACCAAGAGACCCAGTACTTC.

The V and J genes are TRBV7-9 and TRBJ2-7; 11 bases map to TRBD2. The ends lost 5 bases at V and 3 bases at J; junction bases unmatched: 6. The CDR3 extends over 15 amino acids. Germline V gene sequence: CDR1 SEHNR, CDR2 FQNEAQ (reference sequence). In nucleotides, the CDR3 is TGTGCCAGCAGCCCAACTACTAGCGGGAGCTACGAGCAGTACTTC. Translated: CASSPTTSGSYEQYF.

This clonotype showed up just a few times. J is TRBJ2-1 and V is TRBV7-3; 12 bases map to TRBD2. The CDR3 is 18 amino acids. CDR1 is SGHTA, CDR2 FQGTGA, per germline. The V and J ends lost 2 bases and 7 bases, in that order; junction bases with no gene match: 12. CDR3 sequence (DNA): TGTGCCAGCAGCTTATTTAGTCACCGACTAGCGGGAGAAAATGAGCAGTTCTTC. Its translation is CASSLFSHRLAGENEQFF.

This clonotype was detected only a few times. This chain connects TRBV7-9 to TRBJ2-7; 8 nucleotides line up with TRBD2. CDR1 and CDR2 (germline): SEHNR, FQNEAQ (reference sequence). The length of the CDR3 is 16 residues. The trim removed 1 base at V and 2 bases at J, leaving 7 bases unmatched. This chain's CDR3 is CASSLGSGGFTYEQYF. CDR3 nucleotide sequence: TGTGCCAGCAGCTTAGGAAGCGGGGGCTTCACCTACGAGCAGTACTTC.

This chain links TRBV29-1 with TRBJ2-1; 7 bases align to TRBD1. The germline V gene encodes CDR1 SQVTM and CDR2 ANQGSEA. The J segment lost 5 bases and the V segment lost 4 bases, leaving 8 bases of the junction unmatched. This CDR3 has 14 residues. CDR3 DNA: TGCAGCGTTGGGACCGGGACAGAAAACAATGAGCAGTTCTTC. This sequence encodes CSVGTGTENNEQFF.

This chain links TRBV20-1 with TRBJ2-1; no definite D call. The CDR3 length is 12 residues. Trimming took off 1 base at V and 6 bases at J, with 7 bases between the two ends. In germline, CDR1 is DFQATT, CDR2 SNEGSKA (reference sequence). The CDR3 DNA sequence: TGCAGTGCTAGAGTTCTCCCCAATGAGCAGTTCTTC. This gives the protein CSARVLPNEQFF.

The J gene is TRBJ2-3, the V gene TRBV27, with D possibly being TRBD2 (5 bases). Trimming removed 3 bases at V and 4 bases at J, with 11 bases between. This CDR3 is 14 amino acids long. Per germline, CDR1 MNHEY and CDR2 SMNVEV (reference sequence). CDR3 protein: CASSFHTRADTQYF. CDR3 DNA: TGTGCCAGCAGTTTCCATACTAGAGCAGATACGCAGTATTTT.

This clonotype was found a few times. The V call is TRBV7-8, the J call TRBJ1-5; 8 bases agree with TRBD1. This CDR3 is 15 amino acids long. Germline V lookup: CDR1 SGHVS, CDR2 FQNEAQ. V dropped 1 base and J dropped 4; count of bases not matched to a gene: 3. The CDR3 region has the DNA TGTGCCAGCAGCTTAGGACAGGGGCTAAATCAGCCCCAGCATTTT. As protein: CASSLGQGLNQPQHF.

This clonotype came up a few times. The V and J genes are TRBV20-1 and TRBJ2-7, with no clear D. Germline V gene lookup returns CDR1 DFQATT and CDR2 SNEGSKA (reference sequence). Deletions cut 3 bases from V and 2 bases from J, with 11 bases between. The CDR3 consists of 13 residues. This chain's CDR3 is CSASRHFTYEQYF. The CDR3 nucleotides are TGCAGTGCTAGTCGACATTTCACCTACGAGCAGTACTTC.

CDR3 sequence: CASSLVGGSEQFF. CDR3 bases: TGTGCCAGCAGCTTAGTGGGGGGCAGTGAGCAGTTCTTC. J is TRBJ2-1 and V is TRBV7-9, with D perhaps given as TRBD1 or TRBD2 (6 bases each). Germline V CDR1 and CDR2: SEHNR, FQNEAQ (reference sequence). The CDR3 contains 13 residues. V was cut by 1 base and J by 9 bases, with 10 bases left in between.

This CDR3 reads CASRWGTAGNTEAFF. The CDR3 DNA sequence: TGTGCCAGCCGGTGGGGGACGGCAGGGAACACTGAAGCTTTCTTT. The V call is TRBV6-1, the J call TRBJ1-1; TRBD1 is a possible D gene (5 bases). Germline loops: CDR1 MNHNS, CDR2 SASEGT. The ends were cut back, 8 bases at V and 1 base at J, with 17 bases in the middle. The CDR3 totals 15 residues.